The next 8 T cell receptor beta chains were all read from a single sample in a study of T cell changes during pregnancy in multiple sclerosis (dated by TCRdb to between 2018 and 2021). Library construction relied on the immunoSEQ multiplex PCR assay. This is the immuneACCESS table as TCRdb keeps it, with only in-frame sequences that have V and J called. A part of the clones is gone; compared with another copy, unresolved V genes explain less than half, and the rest is unexplained. This sample has roughly 61,000 clones in its table, and just under 90% of those were observed once. Almost 0.9% of the sample is in the top ten clones. This sample comprised peripheral blood, obtained in the first trimester of pregnancy. These receptors all come from a female donor in good health, enrolled as a control in a pregnancy study.

This clone was observed a few times. The chain joins TRBV7-9 to TRBJ2-6; 7 bases agree with TRBD1. This CDR3 is 19 amino acids long. CDR1 and CDR2 from the germline V gene are SEHNR and FQNEAQ (reference sequence). With 0 bases clipped from V and 2 bases from J, the junction kept 10 bases outside the gene matches. Here the CDR3 DNA reads TGTGCCAGCAGCTTAGCCCAGTACAGGGGTAGAGCTGGGGCCAACGTCCTGACTTTC. Protein product: CASSLAQYRGRAGANVLTF.

The V and J genes are TRBV20-1 and TRBJ1-1; possible D gene TRBD1, 6 bases. From germline, CDR1 is DFQATT and CDR2 SNEGSKA (reference sequence). V gave up 3 bases and J gave up 6 bases, with 8 bases separating them. The CDR3 is 11 residues long. The DNA for the CDR3 is TGCAGTGCTAGTGGGGGCCCTGAAGCTTTCTTT. This encodes CSASGGPEAFF.

This chain connects TRBV11-3 to TRBJ2-1; 10 bases are shared with TRBD2. The germline CDR1 and CDR2 sequences are SGHNT and YENEEA. V shed 3 bases and J 0 bases; nucleotides not matched to a gene: 5. This CDR3 contains 17 residues. Here the CDR3 DNA reads TGTGCCAGCAGCTTGCAAGCGGGGGGGTTCTCCTACAATGAGCAGTTCTTC. Protein sequence: CASSLQAGGFSYNEQFF.

The chain combines TRBV7-2 with TRBJ2-1; possibly TRBD2 for D (6 bases). The CDR3 has 16 residues. Germline CDR1 is SGHTA and CDR2 is FQGNSA. V was pared by 5 bases and J by 5 bases, with 19 bases between. As DNA, the CDR3 is TGTGCCAGCAGCGAGGGTTCCGGGACTTCAAACAATGAGCAGTTCTTC. Translated: CASSEGSGTSNNEQFF. The whole variable domain, remainder taken from reference TRBV7-2 and TRBJ2-1, is GAGVSQSPSNKVTEKGKDVELRCDPISGHTALYWYRQSLGQGLEFLIYFQGNSAPDKSGLPSDRFSAERTGGSVSTLTIQRTQQEDSAVYLCASSEGSGTSNNEQFFGPGTRLTVL.

This sequence joins TRBV11-1 and TRBJ2-7; D unclear. Deletions cut 2 bases from V and 3 bases from J, with 2 bases between. Germline V gene sequence: CDR1 SGHAT, CDR2 FQDESV (reference sequence). The CDR3 runs 11 residues. CDR3 bases: TGTGCCAGCAGCTTACGCTACGAGCAGTACTTC. As protein: CASSLRYEQYF.

There are a few counts of this clone. The V and J genes are TRBV29-1 and TRBJ1-1; TRBD1 aligns across 9 bases. CDR3 length: 13 amino acids. Germline CDR1 SQVTM, CDR2 ANQGSEA. V dropped 6 bases and J dropped 1; count of bases not matched to a gene: 3. For the CDR3, the DNA is TGCAGCGTCCAGACAGGGGGGAACACTGAAGCTTTCTTT. It yields the protein CSVQTGGNTEAFF.

This clone appeared a single time. CDR3 bases: TGTGCCAGCTCACAAAACGGGGGACTGAATCAGCCCCAGCATTTT. It is translated as CASSQNGGLNQPQHF. The chain employs TRBV18 and TRBJ1-5; maybe TRBD1 (5 bases). This CDR3 is 15 amino acids long. The V and J ends lost 4 bases and 4 bases respectively, with 14 bases between them. Germline V gene data show CDR1 as KGHSH and CDR2 as LQKENI.

The chain couples TRBV7-6 to TRBJ2-7; 10 positions agree with TRBD2. The trim removed 5 bases at V and 5 bases at J, leaving 9 bases unmatched. In germline, CDR1 is SGHVS, CDR2 FNYEAQ. There are 15 residues in the CDR3. The CDR3 nucleotides read TGTGCCAGCAGCCCCCCGAGCGGGGGGGCGGACGAGCAGTACTTC. Its protein product is CASSPPSGGADEQYF.